Following are 26 T cell receptor beta chains from one sample sequenced in a study of T-cell memory formation after mild COVID-19. MiXCR, applied by TCRdb to the 5' RACE reads, yields one record per CDR3 protein. The data show over 300,000 distinct CDR3 sequences, with less than 25% seen just once and roughly 23% held by the top ten. The sample was PBMCs or a T cell subset sorted from them (not recorded which). The source of these receptors is a man younger than 30 who had mild COVID-19 (a few samples of this study predate the infection). Cell type and time point are not known.

The rearrangement joins TRBV4-1 to TRBJ2-2; 7 nucleotides align to TRBD1. V shed 3 bases, J shed 2 bases, and the junction held 6 bases outside the gene matches. The CDR3 has 16 residues. Germline V gene lookup returns CDR1 MGHRA and CDR2 YSYEKL. The CDR3 is CASSQRGTENTGELFF. CDR3 sequence (DNA): TGCGCCAGCAGCCAGAGGGGGACAGAAAACACCGGGGAGCTGTTTTTT.

This chain connects TRBV5-1 to TRBJ2-3, with a tentative D call TRBD1 (6 bases). The CDR3 runs to 13 residues. Per germline, CDR1 SGHRS and CDR2 YFSETQ. V shed 5 bases and J shed 4 bases, with 11 bases lying between them. The CDR3 DNA follows: TGCGCCAGCAGGACAGGTGTGGCAGATACGCAGTATTTT. Translation gives CASRTGVADTQYF.

This clonotype has at least ten counts. One end of the junction fails to match germline, which may point to a read error. The chain uses TRBV29-1 and TRBJ2-7; 7 positions match TRBD1. CDR3 length equals 11 residues. Germline loops: CDR1 SQVTM, CDR2 ANQGSEA. CDR3: CSVEDGDSADF. For the CDR3, the DNA is TGCAGCGTTGAAGATGGGGACAGCGCCGACTTC.

The chain couples TRBV9 to TRBJ2-7, with D possibly being TRBD1 or TRBD2 (5 bases each). The CDR3 length is 17 residues. V lost 1 base, J lost 2 bases, and 19 bases lay in between. The V gene's germline CDR1 is SGDLS and CDR2 YYNGEE. CDR3 sequence (DNA): TGTGCCAGCAGCGTATCGGGAACCGGGACGGATCCCTACGAGCAGTACTTC. Protein: CASSVSGTGTDPYEQYF.

This clonotype turned up a few times. The V call is TRBV7-8, the J call TRBJ2-5, with a weak D call TRBD2 (6 bases). V shed 5 bases and J shed 0 bases, with 10 bases lying between them. The germline CDR1 and CDR2 sequences are SGHVS and FQNEAQ. The CDR3 length is 14 residues. The CDR3 DNA is TGTGCCAGCAGCCCAGAGCGGGACCAAGAGACCCAGTACTTC. Translation: CASSPERDQETQYF.

This clonotype was detected ten times or more. The V and J genes are TRBV7-9 and TRBJ1-1; a possible D gene is TRBD1 (5 bases). CDR3 size: 14 residues. Germline CDR1 reads SEHNR; CDR2 reads FQNEAQ (reference sequence). Trimming pared 5 bases from V and 9 bases from J, leaving 19 bases between. DNA for the CDR3: TGTGCCAGCAGCAACAATAGGGACCCCCGCAAAGCTTTCTTT. This sequence encodes CASSNNRDPRKAFF.

There are a few counts of this clonotype. The chain uses TRBV6-2 or TRBV6-3 and TRBJ2-3; D uncertain. Germline V gene sequence: CDR1 MNHEY, CDR2 SVGEGT. The CDR3 is 16 amino acids. V dropped 0 bases and J dropped 3 bases, with 13 bases sitting between them. CDR3 nucleotide sequence: TGTGCCAGCAGTTACTCGGGTCTAGGTCATACAGATACGCAGTATTTT. It translates to CASSYSGLGHTDTQYF.

This clonotype has a count of ten or more. The chain employs TRBV7-6 and TRBJ2-3; 8 nucleotides agree with TRBD1. Germline assignment: CDR1 SGHVS and CDR2 FNYEAQ. V gave up 1 base and J gave up 3 bases; unmatched junction bases: 6. This CDR3 has 16 amino acids. CDR3 sequence reads: CASSLGTGRFTDTQYF. For the CDR3, the DNA is TGTGCCAGCAGCTTAGGGACAGGGCGGTTTACAGATACGCAGTATTTT. Using reference TRBV7-6 and TRBJ2-3 for the parts outside the CDR3, the full variable domain is GAGVSQSPRYKVTKRGQDVALRCDPISGHVSLYWYRQALGQGPEFLTYFNYEAQQDKSGLPNDRFSAERPEGSISTLTIQRTEQRDSAMYRCASSLGTGRFTDTQYFGPGTRLTVL.

The V gene is TRBV4-1, the J gene TRBJ1-1, with D maybe TRBD1 (5 bases). The length of the CDR3 is 18 residues. V was cut by 0 bases and J by 0 bases, with 17 bases left in between. Germline CDR1 MGHRA, CDR2 YSYEKL. In DNA form, the CDR3 reads TGCGCCAGCAGCCAAGATGGTGGAGAGGGACGAATGAACACTGAAGCTTTCTTT. Translated: CASSQDGGEGRMNTEAFF.

This chain joins TRBV27 and TRBJ1-1; no definite D call. Between the trimmed V and J ends, which lost 3 bases and 5 bases, there was a span of 13 bases. Per germline, CDR1 MNHEY and CDR2 SMNVEV (reference sequence). The CDR3 is made up of 14 amino acids. The CDR3 nucleotides read TGTGCCAGCAGTTTTTCCGCTTCTCGGACTGAAGCTTTCTTT. Translating gives CASSFSASRTEAFF.

This clonotype was counted only a few times. The chain carries TRBV20-1 and TRBJ2-6; TRBD1 might be the D (6 bases). This CDR3 comprises 20 residues. The germline V and J ends were trimmed by 0 bases and 1 base, with 22 bases remaining between them. The germline V gene has CDR1 DFQATT and CDR2 SNEGSKA (reference sequence). CDR3 in DNA: TGCAGTGCTAGAGATCTATTAGGACAGAGGGGAGAGTCTGGGGCCAACGTCCTGACTTTC. As protein: CSARDLLGQRGESGANVLTF.

The chain carries TRBV5-1 and TRBJ2-5; D may be TRBD1 (6 bases). Trimming removed 3 bases at V and 4 bases at J, with 16 bases between. CDR3 size: 15 residues. Germline V gene data show CDR1 as SGHRS and CDR2 as YFSETQ. CDR3 nucleotides: TGCGCCAGCAGCTGGGGGCCCGACGGGGTAGAGACCCAGTACTTC. It encodes CASSWGPDGVETQYF.

The rearrangement links TRBV3-1 to TRBJ2-3, with D unresolved. The CDR3 is made up of 15 amino acids. Deletions cut 1 base from V and 0 bases from J, with 8 bases between. The germline V gene has CDR1 LGHDT and CDR2 YNNKEL (reference sequence). CDR3 coding DNA: TGTGCCAGCAGCCAAGGTTCGACGAGCACAGATACGCAGTATTTT. It codes for CASSQGSTSTDTQYF.

This chain joins TRBV11-2 and TRBJ2-3; D gene ambiguous. Trimming stripped 5 bases from V and 2 bases from J, with 5 bases between. The length of the CDR3 is 12 residues. Per germline, CDR1 SGHAT and CDR2 FQNNGV. CDR3 nucleotides: TGTGCCAGCAGCGGCCCCACAGATACGCAGTATTTT. Translating gives CASSGPTDTQYF.

CDR3 sequence reads: CASRLGGGTEAFF. The CDR3 nucleotides are TGCGCCAGCAGGTTGGGGGGGGGAACTGAAGCTTTCTTT. The genes are TRBV10-2 and TRBJ1-1; D is possibly TRBD1 (5 bases). Per germline, CDR1 WSHSY and CDR2 SAAADI. The germline V and J ends were trimmed by 6 bases and 5 bases, with 13 bases remaining between them. This CDR3 is 13 amino acids long.

This clonotype was seen a handful of times. V is TRBV11-3 and J is TRBJ1-1; D possibly corresponds to TRBD1 (6 bases). Trimming left V 5 bases short and J 8 bases short, with 24 bases between. Germline lookup yields CDR1 SGHNT and CDR2 YENEEA. CDR3 length equals 16 residues. CDR3 in amino acids: CASSADGRGGSSEAFF. CDR3 bases: TGTGCCAGCAGCGCTGACGGCAGGGGCGGCTCCTCCGAAGCTTTCTTT.

The chain is built from TRBV11-2 and TRBJ2-1, with 10 nucleotides matching TRBD1. CDR1 and CDR2 (germline): SGHAT, FQNNGV. Losses at the gene ends were 5 bases for V and 6 bases for J; bases not matched to a gene: 10. The CDR3 runs 16 residues. CDR3 region: CASSPPTGQGSNEQFF. The CDR3, as DNA: TGTGCCAGCAGCCCCCCCACGGGACAGGGGAGCAATGAGCAGTTCTTC.

There are a few counts of this clonotype. V and J are TRBV6-6 and TRBJ2-3, with TRBD1 identical over 9 bases. The CDR3 is 16 amino acids. Germline V gene data show CDR1 as MNHNY and CDR2 as SVGAGI (reference sequence). Trimming took 5 bases from V and 2 from J; bases not matched to a gene: 8. CDR3 nucleotide sequence: TGTGCCAGCAGTCCCCGGGACAGGGAGGTCACAGATACGCAGTATTTT. Amino acid sequence: CASSPRDREVTDTQYF.

This clonotype was counted a few times. V and J are TRBV5-1 and TRBJ1-2, with 7 bases matching TRBD1. The CDR3 has 16 residues. Unmatched junction bases numbered 16, after V lost 4 bases and J lost 7 bases. The V gene's germline CDR1 is SGHRS and CDR2 YFSETQ. The CDR3 region is CASSPRPSGTDLGYTF. Written as DNA, the CDR3 is TGCGCCAGCAGCCCCCGCCCCTCCGGGACAGATCTTGGCTACACCTTC.

CDR3 bases: TGCGCCAGCAGCCCTCAAGGTCCGGGGGCGGTCAATCAGCCCCAGCATTTT. This codes for CASSPQGPGAVNQPQHF. This chain uses TRBV4-1 with TRBJ1-5; possibly TRBD1 for D (6 bases). This CDR3 contains 17 residues. The ends were cut back, 4 bases at V and 3 bases at J, with 19 bases in the middle. Germline V lookup: CDR1 MGHRA, CDR2 YSYEKL.

This clonotype was observed a few times. V gene TRBV14 combines with J gene TRBJ1-1; 7 bases are a match to TRBD1. CDR1 is SGHDN and CDR2 is FVKESK in the germline V gene. This CDR3 is 15 amino acids long. With 3 bases clipped from V and 4 bases from J, the junction kept 8 bases outside the gene matches. The CDR3, as DNA: TGTGCCAGCAGCCAGTGGGACAGTTTCGTCACTGAAGCTTTCTTT. Its translation is CASSQWDSFVTEAFF.

In DNA, the CDR3 is TGTGCCAGCAGTTTCGGTAGTCGGACAGGGCATTACGAGCAGTACGTC. Translation: CASSFGSRTGHYEQYV. V and J are TRBV28 and TRBJ2-7; 8 bases line up with TRBD1. The CDR3 is made up of 16 amino acids. The germline gives CDR1 MDHEN, CDR2 SYDVKM. V lost 3 bases to trimming and J lost 4 bases; unmatched junction nucleotides: 11.

The V and J genes are TRBV27 and TRBJ2-7; D not certain. Germline V CDR1 and CDR2: MNHEY, SMNVEV (reference sequence). With 3 bases removed from V and 4 bases from J, the gap between germline ends came to 10 bases. The length of the CDR3 is 13 residues. CDR3 in DNA: TGTGCCAGCAGTTTGACACCCCCATACGAGCAGTACTTC. Encoded protein: CASSLTPPYEQYF.

This clonotype has more than one count but fewer than ten. The V call is TRBV20-1, the J call TRBJ1-1; possible D gene TRBD1, 6 bases. The germline CDR1 and CDR2 sequences are DFQATT and SNEGSKA (reference sequence). The germline V and J ends were trimmed by 6 bases and 2 bases, with 16 bases remaining between them. The CDR3 runs 14 residues. The CDR3 nucleotides are TGCAGTGCCGGACGCCCACAGGGAAACACTGAAGCTTTCTTT. It is translated as CSAGRPQGNTEAFF.

This clonotype came up a few times. The chain links TRBV29-1 to TRBJ2-7; D not resolved. The germline CDR1 and CDR2 sequences are SQVTM and ANQGSEA. Trimming took off 4 bases at V and 7 bases at J, with 14 bases between the two ends. The CDR3 consists of 12 residues. In DNA, the CDR3 is TGCAGCGTTGGGTTAGATCGTGGAGAGCAGTACGTC. Amino acids: CSVGLDRGEQYV.

This clonotype has just a few counts. The V call is TRBV7-9, the J call TRBJ2-2, with 13 bases matching TRBD2. Germline lookup yields CDR1 SEHNR and CDR2 FQNEAQ (reference sequence). V lost 5 bases and J lost 3; bases outside the gene matches: 9. This CDR3 contains 18 residues. CDR3 bases: TGTGCCAGCAGCGATCGACTAGCGGGGGGTTCGGACACCGGGGAGCTGTTTTTT. It codes for CASSDRLAGGSDTGELFF. The complete variable domain, with remaining parts taken from reference TRBV7-9 and TRBJ2-2, reads DTGVSQNPRHKITKRGQNVTFRCDPISEHNRLYWYRQTLGQGPEFLTYFQNEAQLEKSRLLSDRFSAERPKGSFSTLEIQRTEQGDSAMYLCASSDRLAGGSDTGELFFGEGSRLTVL.